This T cell receptor (beta chain) was identified during a study of blood T cell repertoires in COVID-19. Study-wide background: Both acute and convalescent COVID-19 samples were obtained from the United States, Italy and Spain. Sources were T cells, B-cell-depleted T cells, or PBMCs; the material itself was cDNA or gDNA.

This table comes from immunoSEQ multiplex PCR, and its TCRdb copy is limited to in-frame clones, with some not included. The table has some 450,000 clones, more than 70% seen once. Sequencing was done on a sample of peripheral blood. The TCR originated in a woman between 45 and 65 years old with COVID-19, enrolled during active disease.

The CDR3 here is CASSAPLGQGLPYTF. The CDR3 DNA follows: TGTGCCAGCAGCGCCCCCCTGGGACAGGGACTCCCCTACACCTTC. J is TRBJ1-2 and V is TRBV7-3; 9 bases match TRBD1. V was pared by 5 bases and J by 10 bases, with 14 bases of the junction left unmatched. This CDR3 has 15 residues. Germline CDR1 and CDR2: SGHTA and FQGTGA.